These T cell receptor beta chains were read from a single sample in a study of T cell responses to AZD1222 COVID-19 vaccine. Repertoires were generated with immunoSEQ multiplex PCR, while TCRdb's copy carries only in-frame clones and drops some. The table includes fewer than 250,000 clones, about 92% detected once. The sequencing here drew on peripheral blood, taken on day 0 of MenACWY control vaccination. These receptors were taken from an adult in good health. CDR3s include the opening cysteine and the closing phenylalanine or tryptophan. The order of the fields is J gene, clone size, V gene, D gene, CDR3 protein, CDR3 DNA. The D gene is left open where the match is weak. The size entry is marked missing in some rows and otherwise reads once, few, many or a size class.

j_call: TRBJ2-1; clone_size: -; v_call: TRBV7-2; d_call: TRBD2; cdr3_aa: CASVAGVYNEQFF; cdr3_nt: TGTGCCAGCGTAGCGGGGGTGTACAATGAGCAGTTCTTC
j_call: TRBJ1-2; clone_size: -; v_call: TRBV18; d_call: -; cdr3_aa: CASSPLGGGDYTF; cdr3_nt: TGTGCCAGCTCACCCCTGGGAGGTGGGGACTACACCTTC
j_call: TRBJ2-1; clone_size: once; v_call: TRBV18; d_call: TRBD2; cdr3_aa: CASSLAGDYNEQFF; cdr3_nt: TGTGCCAGCTCACTGGCGGGGGACTACAATGAGCAGTTCTTC
j_call: TRBJ1-4; clone_size: -; v_call: TRBV19; d_call: -; cdr3_aa: CASRRGGAGKLFF; cdr3_nt: TGTGCCAGTAGGAGGGGGGGCGCCGGAAAACTGTTTTTT
j_call: TRBJ1-2; clone_size: -; v_call: TRBV20-1; d_call: TRBD1; cdr3_aa: CSASTTGAGANYGYTF; cdr3_nt: TGCAGTGCCAGTACAACAGGGGCGGGTGCTAACTATGGCTACACCTTC
j_call: TRBJ2-3; clone_size: -; v_call: TRBV5-6; d_call: -; cdr3_aa: CASSLDITDTQYF; cdr3_nt: TGTGCCAGCAGCTTGGACATCACAGATACGCAGTATTTT
j_call: TRBJ1-4; clone_size: -; v_call: TRBV7-8; d_call: -; cdr3_aa: CASSSLGREQKLFF; cdr3_nt: TGTGCCAGCAGCTCGCTGGGGCGTGAGCAAAAACTGTTTTTT
j_call: TRBJ2-7; clone_size: -; v_call: TRBV4-2; d_call: TRBD1; cdr3_aa: CASSQSRTGGTYEQYF; cdr3_nt: TGTGCCAGCAGCCAAAGCCGAACAGGGGGGACCTACGAGCAGTACTTC
j_call: TRBJ1-2; clone_size: -; v_call: TRBV11-3; d_call: -; cdr3_aa: CASSLMGHPAYGYTF; cdr3_nt: TGTGCCAGCAGCTTAATGGGACACCCGGCCTATGGCTACACCTTC
j_call: TRBJ1-5; clone_size: -; v_call: TRBV3-1/TRBV3-2; d_call: -; cdr3_aa: CASSQRSGQPQHF; cdr3_nt: TGTGCCAGCAGCCAAAGATCCGGTCAGCCCCAGCATTTT
j_call: TRBJ2-7; clone_size: -; v_call: TRBV14; d_call: -; cdr3_aa: CASSQGRAAYEQYF; cdr3_nt: TGTGCCAGCAGCCAAGGCCGGGCCGCCTACGAGCAGTACTTC
j_call: TRBJ1-6; clone_size: -; v_call: TRBV14; d_call: -; cdr3_aa: CASSQAPQAVYNSPLHF; cdr3_nt: TGTGCCAGCAGCCAAGCGCCCCAGGCCGTCTATAATTCACCCCTCCACTTT
j_call: TRBJ1-2; clone_size: -; v_call: TRBV18; d_call: TRBD1; cdr3_aa: CASSPQGANYGYTF; cdr3_nt: TGTGCCAGCTCACCACAGGGGGCAAACTATGGCTACACCTTC
j_call: TRBJ1-5; clone_size: -; v_call: TRBV6-5; d_call: TRBD1; cdr3_aa: CASSFDRALNQPQHF; cdr3_nt: TGTGCCAGCAGTTTCGACAGGGCACTCAATCAGCCCCAGCATTTT
j_call: TRBJ1-6; clone_size: -; v_call: TRBV6-5; d_call: TRBD1; cdr3_aa: CASSRDSFAGSPLHF; cdr3_nt: TGTGCCAGCAGCCGGGACAGCTTTGCGGGTTCACCCCTCCACTTT
j_call: TRBJ2-1; clone_size: -; v_call: TRBV3-1/TRBV3-2; d_call: -; cdr3_aa: CASSLGTPRQFF; cdr3_nt: TGTGCCAGCAGCCTTGGGACTCCTCGGCAGTTCTTC
j_call: TRBJ2-3; clone_size: -; v_call: TRBV7-2; d_call: -; cdr3_aa: CASSYWSRTDTQYF; cdr3_nt: TGTGCCAGCAGCTACTGGTCTCGCACAGATACGCAGTATTTT
j_call: TRBJ2-5; clone_size: -; v_call: TRBV7-7; d_call: -; cdr3_aa: CASSPTAGGGETQYF; cdr3_nt: TGTGCCAGCAGCCCCACCGCCGGGGGCGGTGAGACCCAGTACTTC
j_call: TRBJ2-7; clone_size: -; v_call: TRBV19; d_call: TRBD2; cdr3_aa: CASGGLGLFDEQYF; cdr3_nt: TGTGCCAGTGGGGGACTAGGCCTATTCGACGAGCAGTACTTC
j_call: TRBJ1-6; clone_size: once; v_call: TRBV18; d_call: TRBD1; cdr3_aa: CASSRDRENSPLHF; cdr3_nt: TGTGCCAGCTCAAGGGACAGGGAGAATTCACCCCTCCACTTT
j_call: TRBJ1-1; clone_size: -; v_call: TRBV6-6; d_call: -; cdr3_aa: CASSNGARANTEAFF; cdr3_nt: TGTGCCAGCAGTAATGGGGCCCGGGCCAACACTGAAGCTTTCTTT
j_call: TRBJ1-5; clone_size: few; v_call: TRBV6-2/TRBV6-3; d_call: -; cdr3_aa: CASSWATGRNQPQHF; cdr3_nt: TGTGCCAGCAGTTGGGCGACAGGAAGAAATCAGCCCCAGCATTTT
j_call: TRBJ1-5; clone_size: -; v_call: TRBV9; d_call: -; cdr3_aa: CASSVATGVEGNQPQHF; cdr3_nt: TGTGCCAGCAGCGTAGCTACCGGGGTCGAGGGCAATCAGCCCCAGCATTTT
j_call: TRBJ1-3; clone_size: -; v_call: TRBV5-8; d_call: -; cdr3_aa: CASSQPGLFPGNTIYF; cdr3_nt: TGTGCCAGCAGCCAACCGGGCCTCTTCCCTGGAAACACCATATATTTT
j_call: TRBJ1-1; clone_size: -; v_call: TRBV7-2; d_call: TRBD1; cdr3_aa: CASSLGQTGGAVNTEAFF; cdr3_nt: TGTGCCAGCAGCTTGGGACAGACAGGGGGCGCGGTGAACACTGAAGCTTTCTTT
j_call: TRBJ2-1; clone_size: -; v_call: TRBV9; d_call: TRBD1; cdr3_aa: CASSVLPGQGLYEQFF; cdr3_nt: TGTGCCAGCAGCGTCCTACCGGGACAGGGGTTGTATGAGCAGTTCTTC
j_call: TRBJ2-3; clone_size: -; v_call: TRBV3-1/TRBV3-2; d_call: TRBD2; cdr3_aa: CASSPGTSGGTDTQYF; cdr3_nt: TGTGCCAGCAGCCCTGGGACTAGCGGGGGCACAGATACGCAGTATTTT